These T cell receptor beta chains were read from a single sample in a study of T-cell memory formation after mild COVID-19. TCRdb called the 5' RACE reads again in MiXCR, with one record for every CDR3 protein. Of some 260,000 distinct CDR3 sequences in the sample, about 17% were seen once. The sample taken for sequencing was PBMCs or a T cell subset sorted from them (not recorded which). Every receptor here comes from a man younger than 35 who had mild COVID-19 (a few samples of this study predate the infection). Cell type and time point are not known. CDR3s include the opening cysteine and the closing phenylalanine or tryptophan. A D gene is named only where the DNA matches it firmly. The size of a clone is reported for some rows only, either as once, few or many, or as a class for expanded clones.

D gene	V gene	clone size	J gene	CDR3 protein	CDR3 DNA
NA	TRBV18	NA	TRBJ2-3	CASRWSGADTQYF	TGTGCCAGCCGGTGGTCGGGAGCAGATACGCAGTATTTT
TRBD1	TRBV6-2/TRBV6-3	few	TRBJ1-4	CASSWSDTGAATNEKLFF	TGTGCCAGCAGTTGGAGCGATACAGGGGCGGCAACTAATGAAAAACTGTTTTTT
NA	TRBV6-6	few	TRBJ1-3	CASSYSKGGGNTIYF	TGTGCCAGCAGTTACTCGAAAGGGGGTGGAAACACCATATATTTT
NA	TRBV4-1	once	TRBJ1-1	CASSQGRSMNTEAFF	TGCGCCAGCAGCCAGGGTAGAAGCATGAACACTGAAGCTTTCTTT
TRBD2	TRBV4-3	many	TRBJ2-1	CASSAGLALNEQFF	TGCGCCAGCAGCGCGGGACTAGCGCTCAATGAGCAGTTCTTC
TRBD1	TRBV7-9	many	TRBJ1-2	CASSLGQGDGYTF	TGTGCCAGCAGCCTTGGACAGGGTGATGGCTACACCTTC
NA	TRBV12-3/TRBV12-4	NA	TRBJ2-1	CASSSGGAYNEQFF	TGTGCCAGCAGTAGCGGCGGAGCCTACAATGAGCAGTTCTTC
NA	TRBV20-1	NA	TRBJ1-1	CSAWMANTEAFF	TGCAGTGCTTGGATGGCGAACACTGAAGCTTTCTTT
TRBD1	TRBV5-1	NA	TRBJ2-7	CASSRTGRTYEQYF	TGCGCCAGCAGCAGGACAGGGAGGACCTACGAGCAGTACTTC
TRBD1	TRBV6-5	NA	TRBJ1-1	CASSYPGQGNTEAFF	TGTGCCAGCAGTTACCCGGGACAGGGGAACACTGAAGCTTTCTTT
NA	TRBV5-1	many	TRBJ2-3	CASSTHLGPDTQYF	TGCGCCAGCAGCACGCATCTGGGGCCAGATACGCAGTATTTT
TRBD1	TRBV5-1	NA	TRBJ2-5	CASGSGTGRSETQYF	TGCGCCAGTGGATCCGGGACAGGGCGTTCGGAGACCCAGTACTTC
NA	TRBV28	NA	TRBJ1-6	CASSPPRLALHF	TGTGCCAGCAGTCCCCCACGGTTGGCCCTCCACTTT